The 10 T cell receptor beta chains given below trace back to one sample, sequenced in a study of vaccination and CD4 T cells after COVID-19. CD4+ T cells that had been cultured provided DNA sequenced with the Oncomine TCR Beta short-read assay. TCRdb redid the calling of the PCR reads with MiXCR, one entry per CDR3 protein. The table includes over 5,500 distinct CDR3 sequences, 51% detected once. Described treatment: approximately 11-day PBMC culture with coronavirus spike peptide pools or control peptides (ViraFEST assay). What these receptors recognize is not known. Sequenced: CD4+ T cells from blood, cultured in vitro. The receptors shown here come from a human donor who had recovered from COVID-19.

V usage is TRBV7-2 and J usage is TRBJ1-4; D not resolved. The CDR3 runs 15 residues. The germline V and J ends were trimmed by 2 bases and 0 bases, with 7 bases remaining between them. The germline V gene encodes CDR1 SGHTA and CDR2 FQGNSA. The CDR3 bases are TGTGCCAGCAGCTTACATGTTGCAACTAATGAAAAACTGTTTTTT. Its protein product is CASSLHVATNEKLFF.

This clonotype was found a few times. This chain links TRBV29-1 with TRBJ2-5, with 8 bases lining up with TRBD1. The ends lost 7 bases at V and 6 bases at J; junction bases unmatched: 13. The CDR3 is 14 residues long. The V gene's germline CDR1 is SQVTM and CDR2 ANQGSEA. CDR3 DNA sequence: TGCAGCGCCGGTCTCGACAGGGGTGCGAAGACCCAGTACTTC. It specifies CSAGLDRGAKTQYF.

This clonotype came up a few times. The junction and the germline gene differ at one end; a read error may be behind it. This rearrangement joins TRBV20-1 to TRBJ1-5, with D perhaps matching TRBD1 (6 bases). Germline lookup yields CDR1 DFQATT and CDR2 SNEGSKA (reference sequence). CDR3 size: 12 residues. The CDR3 sequence is CSARGGNQPQHF. For the CDR3, the DNA is TGCAGTGCCAGAGGGGGGAATCAGCCCCAGCATTTT.

The V and J genes are TRBV6-2 or TRBV6-3 and TRBJ2-3, with D perhaps matching TRBD2 (5 bases). Germline V CDR1 and CDR2: MNHEY, SVGEGT. Between the trimmed V and J ends, which lost 0 bases and 2 bases, there was a span of 12 bases. This CDR3 comprises 16 residues. The CDR3 spells CASSYSIGLYTDTQYF. CDR3 bases: TGTGCCAGCAGTTACTCGATCGGACTCTACACAGATACGCAGTATTTT.

V and J are TRBV27 and TRBJ1-2; D call uncertain. This CDR3 contains 13 residues. CDR1 and CDR2 (germline): MNHEY, SMNVEV (reference sequence). V lost 8 bases and J 4 bases, leaving 14 bases between the germline ends. The CDR3 coding sequence is TGTGCCAGCGGGTTCCGGGCAGCCTATGGCTACACCTTC. The encoded protein is CASGFRAAYGYTF.

This clonotype was picked up a small number of times. The J gene is TRBJ2-3, the V gene TRBV20-1, with 7 bases matching TRBD2. Germline CDR1 DFQATT, CDR2 SNEGSKA (reference sequence). J gave up 2 bases and V 6 bases, and 17 bases lay outside the gene matches. The CDR3 consists of 17 residues. CDR3 nucleotides: TGCAGTGCCCCTGGAGGTGGTGCGGGGGTCAACACAGATACGCAGTATTTT. This translates into CSAPGGGAGVNTDTQYF.

The chain joins TRBV6-1 to TRBJ2-7; D is uncertain. The CDR3 covers 14 residues. Germline V lookup: CDR1 MNHNS, CDR2 SASEGT. V lost 0 bases, J lost 2 bases, and 8 bases lay in between. CDR3 DNA sequence: TGTGCCAGCAGTGAAGCGGCACCCGCCTACGAGCAGTACTTC. It encodes CASSEAAPAYEQYF.

The J gene is TRBJ1-5, the V gene TRBV6-1; D perhaps matches TRBD1 (5 bases). The germline V gene has CDR1 MNHNS and CDR2 SASEGT. The CDR3 is 14 amino acids. V gave up 3 bases and J gave up 5 bases, with 11 bases separating them. CDR3 sequence reads: CASSEGTVYQPQHF. DNA for the CDR3: TGTGCCAGCAGTGAGGGGACCGTATATCAGCCCCAGCATTTT.

The chain uses TRBV28 and TRBJ2-2; weak D call: TRBD2 (6 bases). V was pared by 5 bases and J by 4 bases, with 14 bases between. CDR3 length: 15 amino acids. Per the germline V gene, CDR1 is MDHEN and CDR2 is SYDVKM. CDR3: CASSRTTGVTGELFF. The CDR3 bases are TGTGCCAGCAGTCGTACAACGGGGGTCACCGGGGAGCTGTTTTTT.

The chain recombines TRBV7-9 with TRBJ1-2, with D perhaps TRBD1 (5 bases). The CDR3 spans 14 residues. Germline CDR1 is SEHNR and CDR2 is FQNEAQ (reference sequence). The V gene lost 4 bases and the J gene lost 2 bases, with 11 bases spanning the gap. As DNA, the CDR3 is TGTGCCAGCAGCTATGGGGGAGAGAACTATGGCTACACCTTC. Its translation: CASSYGGENYGYTF.